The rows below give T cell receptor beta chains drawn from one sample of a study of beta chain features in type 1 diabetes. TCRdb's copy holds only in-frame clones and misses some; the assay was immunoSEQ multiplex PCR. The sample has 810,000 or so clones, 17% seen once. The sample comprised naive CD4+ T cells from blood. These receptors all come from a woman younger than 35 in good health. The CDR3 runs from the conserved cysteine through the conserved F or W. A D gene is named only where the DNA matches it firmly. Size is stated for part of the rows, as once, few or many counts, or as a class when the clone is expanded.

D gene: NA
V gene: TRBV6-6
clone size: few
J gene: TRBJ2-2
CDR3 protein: CASNKDWRNTGELFF
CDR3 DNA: TGTGCCAGCAATAAAGACTGGCGCAACACCGGGGAGCTGTTTTTT

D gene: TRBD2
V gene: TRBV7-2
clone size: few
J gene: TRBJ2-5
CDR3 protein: CASSPSSGSGRWTQYF
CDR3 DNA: TGTGCCAGCAGCCCCTCTAGCGGGAGTGGCCGGTGGACCCAGTACTTC

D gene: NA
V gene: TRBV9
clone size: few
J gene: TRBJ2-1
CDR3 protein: CASSWGTDRAHNEQFF
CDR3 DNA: TGTGCCAGCAGCTGGGGAACGGACAGAGCCCACAATGAGCAGTTCTTC

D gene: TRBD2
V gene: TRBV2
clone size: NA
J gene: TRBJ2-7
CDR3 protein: CASRPGTSGREQYF
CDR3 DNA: TGTGCCAGCCGCCCCGGGACTAGCGGGCGAGAGCAGTACTTC

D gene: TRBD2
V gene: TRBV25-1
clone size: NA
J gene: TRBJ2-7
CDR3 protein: CASSEYPGTNEQYF
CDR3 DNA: TGTGCCAGCAGTGAATACCCTGGGACTAACGAGCAGTACTTC

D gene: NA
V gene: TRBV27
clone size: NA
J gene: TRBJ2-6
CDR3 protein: CASLGTDDGGANVLTF
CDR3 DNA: TGTGCCAGCCTCGGGACGGATGATGGTGGGGCCAACGTCCTGACTTTC

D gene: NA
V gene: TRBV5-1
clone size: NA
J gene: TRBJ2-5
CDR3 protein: CASSFDYETQYF
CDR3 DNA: TGCGCCAGCAGCTTCGATTATGAGACCCAGTACTTC

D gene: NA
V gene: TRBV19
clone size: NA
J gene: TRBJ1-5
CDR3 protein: CASCDSLRGNQPQHF
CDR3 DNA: TGTGCCAGTTGTGACAGCCTCCGTGGCAATCAGCCCCAGCATTTT

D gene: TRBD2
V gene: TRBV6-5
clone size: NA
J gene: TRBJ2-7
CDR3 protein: CASSYGETSGTYEQYF
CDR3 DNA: TGTGCCAGCAGTTACGGCGAGACTAGCGGGACGTACGAGCAGTACTTC

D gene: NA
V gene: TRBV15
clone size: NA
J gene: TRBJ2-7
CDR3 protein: CATSRTGEAYEQYF
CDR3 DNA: TGTGCCACCAGCAGAACCGGCGAAGCCTACGAGCAGTACTTC

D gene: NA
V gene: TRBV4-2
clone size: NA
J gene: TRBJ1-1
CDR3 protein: CASSQEHGQNTEAFF
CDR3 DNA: TGTGCCAGCAGCCAAGAACACGGACAGAACACTGAAGCTTTCTTT

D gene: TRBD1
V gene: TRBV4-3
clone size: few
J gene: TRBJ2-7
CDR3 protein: CASSQQTGDSYEQYF
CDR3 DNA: TGCGCCAGCAGCCAACAAACAGGGGACTCCTACGAGCAGTACTTC

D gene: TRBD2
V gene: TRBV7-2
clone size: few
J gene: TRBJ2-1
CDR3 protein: CASQPTSGFYNEQFF
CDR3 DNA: TGTGCCAGCCAGCCGACTAGCGGATTTTACAATGAGCAGTTCTTC

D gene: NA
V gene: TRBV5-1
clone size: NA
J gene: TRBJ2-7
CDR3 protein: CASSQTVSYEQYF
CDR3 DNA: TGCGCCAGCAGCCAAACAGTCTCCTACGAGCAGTACTTC

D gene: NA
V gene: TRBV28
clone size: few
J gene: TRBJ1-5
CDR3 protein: CASNALGGISNQPQHF
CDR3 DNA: TGTGCCAGCAATGCCCTTGGAGGGATTAGCAATCAGCCCCAGCATTTT

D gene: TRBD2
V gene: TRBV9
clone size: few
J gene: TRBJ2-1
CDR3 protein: CASSVGLAGVNEQFF
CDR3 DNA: TGTGCCAGCAGCGTGGGACTAGCGGGAGTAAATGAGCAGTTCTTC

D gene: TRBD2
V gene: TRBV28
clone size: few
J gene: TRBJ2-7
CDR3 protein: CASSSSGTSYEQYF
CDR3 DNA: TGTGCCAGCAGTTCGTCCGGGACTAGCTACGAGCAGTACTTC

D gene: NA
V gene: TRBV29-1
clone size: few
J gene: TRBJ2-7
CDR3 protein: CSVHRSPHEQYF
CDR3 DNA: TGCAGCGTTCACAGATCCCCTCACGAGCAGTACTTC

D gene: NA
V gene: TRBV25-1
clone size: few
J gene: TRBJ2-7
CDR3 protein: CASSEAALGYEQYF
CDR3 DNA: TGTGCCAGCAGTGAAGCGGCTCTGGGCTACGAGCAGTACTTC

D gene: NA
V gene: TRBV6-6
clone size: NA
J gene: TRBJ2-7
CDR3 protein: CASSYREYEQYF
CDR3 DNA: TGTGCCAGCAGTTACAGGGAGTACGAGCAGTACTTC

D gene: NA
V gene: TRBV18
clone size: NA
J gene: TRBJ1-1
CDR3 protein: CASSQEIRVTPDTEAFF
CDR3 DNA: TGTGCCAGCTCACAAGAAATTCGGGTTACCCCGGACACTGAAGCTTTCTTT

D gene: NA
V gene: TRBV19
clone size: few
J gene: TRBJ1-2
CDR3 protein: CASSINVNYGYTF
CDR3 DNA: TGTGCCAGTAGTATAAACGTCAACTATGGCTACACCTTC

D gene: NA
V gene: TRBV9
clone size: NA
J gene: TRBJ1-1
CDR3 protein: CASSLVGGGTEAFF
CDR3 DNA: TGTGCCAGCAGCCTTGTCGGGGGAGGTACTGAAGCTTTCTTT

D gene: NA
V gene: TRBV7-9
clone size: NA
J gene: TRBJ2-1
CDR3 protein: CASSRTSGSSYNEQFF
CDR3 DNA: TGTGCCAGCAGCCGAACGAGCGGAAGCTCCTACAATGAGCAGTTCTTC

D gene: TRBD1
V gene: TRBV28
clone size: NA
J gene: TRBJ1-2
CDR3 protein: CASSLRGGPYGYTF
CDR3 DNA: TGTGCCAGCAGCCTGCGAGGGGGCCCCTATGGCTACACCTTC

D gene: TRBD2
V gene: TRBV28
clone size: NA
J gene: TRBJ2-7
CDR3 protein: CASSYTGLPIYEQYF
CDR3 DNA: TGTGCCAGCAGCTATACGGGACTACCAATCTACGAGCAATACTTC

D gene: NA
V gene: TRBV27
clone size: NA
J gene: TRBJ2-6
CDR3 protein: CASSGDSSGANVLTF
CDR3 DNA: TGTGCCAGCAGTGGGGATTCCTCTGGGGCCAACGTCCTGACTTTC

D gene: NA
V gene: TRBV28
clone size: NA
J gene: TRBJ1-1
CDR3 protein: CASSSRGGRYTEAFF
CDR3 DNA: TGTGCCAGCAGTTCCCGGGGAGGGAGGTACACTGAAGCTTTCTTT

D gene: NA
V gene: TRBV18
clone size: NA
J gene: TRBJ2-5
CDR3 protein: CASSPPEGSGTQYF
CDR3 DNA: TGTGCCAGCTCACCACCGGAGGGTAGCGGGACCCAGTACTTC

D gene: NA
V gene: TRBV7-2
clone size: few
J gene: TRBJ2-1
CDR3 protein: CASSRGRADYNEQFF
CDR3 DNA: TGTGCCAGCAGCCGGGGGCGCGCGGATTACAATGAGCAGTTCTTC

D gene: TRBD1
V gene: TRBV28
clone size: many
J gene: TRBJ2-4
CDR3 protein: CASGGQGSIQYF
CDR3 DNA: TGTGCCAGCGGCGGACAGGGCAGCATTCAGTACTTC

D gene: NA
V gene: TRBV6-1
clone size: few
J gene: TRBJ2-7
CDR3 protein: CASRDSSYEQYF
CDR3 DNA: TGTGCCAGCAGGGACAGCAGCTACGAGCAGTACTTC

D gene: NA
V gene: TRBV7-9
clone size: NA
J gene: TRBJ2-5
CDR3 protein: CASSYTPGLSETQYF
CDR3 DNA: TGTGCCAGCAGCTATACCCCGGGACTGTCAGAGACCCAGTACTTC

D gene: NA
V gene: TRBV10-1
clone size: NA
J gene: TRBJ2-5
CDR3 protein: CASSEAQETQYF
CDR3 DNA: TGCGCCAGCAGTGAGGCCCAAGAGACCCAGTACTTC

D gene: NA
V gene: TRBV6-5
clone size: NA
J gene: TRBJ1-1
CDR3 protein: CASSRPGGGGTEAFF
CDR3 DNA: TGTGCCAGCAGTCGCCCCGGGGGGGGAGGCACTGAAGCTTTCTTT

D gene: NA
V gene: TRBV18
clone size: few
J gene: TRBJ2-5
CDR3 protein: CASSPLVGSGETQYF
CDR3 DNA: TGTGCCAGCTCACCCCTAGTCGGGAGTGGAGAGACCCAGTACTTC

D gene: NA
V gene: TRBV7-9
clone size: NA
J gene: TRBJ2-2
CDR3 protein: CASSSHSAGRAAGELFF
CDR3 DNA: TGTGCCAGCAGCTCCCACAGCGCCGGACGGGCAGCCGGGGAGCTGTTTTTT

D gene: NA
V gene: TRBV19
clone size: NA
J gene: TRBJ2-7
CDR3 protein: CASSIPGYYEQYF
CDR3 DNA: TGTGCCAGTAGTATCCCAGGGTACTACGAGCAGTACTTC

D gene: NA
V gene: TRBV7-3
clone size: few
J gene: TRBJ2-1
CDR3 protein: CASSSNALGGNEQFF
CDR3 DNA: TGTGCCAGCAGCTCAAACGCCCTGGGGGGTAATGAGCAGTTCTTC

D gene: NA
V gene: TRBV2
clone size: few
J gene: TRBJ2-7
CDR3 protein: CASDRQRLYEQYF
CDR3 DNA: TGTGCCAGCGACCGACAGAGACTATACGAGCAGTACTTC

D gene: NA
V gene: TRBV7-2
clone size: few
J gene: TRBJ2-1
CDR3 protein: CASSFLTEQFF
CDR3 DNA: TGTGCCAGCAGCTTTCTTACTGAGCAGTTCTTC

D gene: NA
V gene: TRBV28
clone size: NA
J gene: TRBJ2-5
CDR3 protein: CASSLLLETQYF
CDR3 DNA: TGTGCCAGCAGTTTATTGCTTGAGACCCAGTACTTC

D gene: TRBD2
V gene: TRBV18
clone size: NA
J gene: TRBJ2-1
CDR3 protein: CASSPPSSGSSYNEQFF
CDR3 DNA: TGTGCCAGCTCACCACCGTCTAGCGGGAGTTCGTACAATGAGCAGTTCTTC

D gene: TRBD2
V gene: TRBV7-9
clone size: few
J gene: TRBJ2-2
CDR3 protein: CASIAGGTGELFF
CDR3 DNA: TGTGCCAGCATAGCGGGAGGCACCGGGGAGCTGTTTTTT

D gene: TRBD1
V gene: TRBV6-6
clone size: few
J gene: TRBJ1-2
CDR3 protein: CASSYGQGPNGYTF
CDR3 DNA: TGTGCCAGCAGTTACGGACAGGGTCCGAATGGCTACACCTTC

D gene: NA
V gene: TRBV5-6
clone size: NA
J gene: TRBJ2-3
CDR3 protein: CASSWSVDTQYF
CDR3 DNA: TGTGCCAGCAGCTGGTCAGTAGATACGCAGTATTTT

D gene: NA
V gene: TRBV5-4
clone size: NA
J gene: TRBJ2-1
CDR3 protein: CASSNRDYGYNEQFF
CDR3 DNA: TGTGCCAGCAGTAACCGGGATTATGGTTACAATGAGCAGTTCTTC

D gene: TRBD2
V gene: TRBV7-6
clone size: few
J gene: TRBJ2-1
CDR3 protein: CASSTSGTSLSGYNEQFF
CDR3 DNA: TGTGCCAGCAGCACCTCCGGGACTAGTCTATCAGGCTACAATGAGCAGTTCTTC

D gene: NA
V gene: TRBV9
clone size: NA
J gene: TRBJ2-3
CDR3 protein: CASSGGGGRITDTQYF
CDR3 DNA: TGTGCCAGCAGCGGGGGAGGAGGGCGCATTACTGATACGCAGTATTTT

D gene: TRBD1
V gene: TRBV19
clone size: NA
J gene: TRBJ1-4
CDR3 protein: CASRMTGGNEKLFF
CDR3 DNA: TGTGCCAGTAGGATGACAGGGGGCAATGAAAAACTGTTTTTT

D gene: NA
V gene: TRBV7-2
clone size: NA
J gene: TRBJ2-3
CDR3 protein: CASRLRGGGGADTQYF
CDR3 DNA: TGTGCCAGCAGGTTAAGAGGCGGAGGGGGCGCAGATACGCAGTATTTT

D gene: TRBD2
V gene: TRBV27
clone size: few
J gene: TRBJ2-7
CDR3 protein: CASSRPLAGGGYEQYF
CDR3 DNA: TGTGCCAGCAGTCGACCTCTAGCGGGAGGGGGATACGAGCAGTACTTC

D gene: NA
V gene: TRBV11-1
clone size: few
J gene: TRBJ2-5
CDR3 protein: CASSFGGLETQYF
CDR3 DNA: TGTGCCAGCAGCTTCGGTGGCTTGGAGACCCAGTACTTC

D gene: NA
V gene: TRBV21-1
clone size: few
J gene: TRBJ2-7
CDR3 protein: CASSKVGETLYEQYF
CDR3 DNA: TGTGCCAGCAGCAAAGTCGGAGAAACCCTTTACGAGCAGTACTTC

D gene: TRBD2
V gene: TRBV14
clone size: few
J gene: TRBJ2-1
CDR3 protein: CASSQGLAVYNEQFF
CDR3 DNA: TGTGCCAGCAGCCAGGGACTAGCGGTTTACAATGAGCAGTTCTTC

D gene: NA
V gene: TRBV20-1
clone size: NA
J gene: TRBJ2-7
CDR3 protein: CSGGRRNEQYF
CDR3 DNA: TGCAGCGGGGGGCGCAGGAACGAGCAGTACTTC

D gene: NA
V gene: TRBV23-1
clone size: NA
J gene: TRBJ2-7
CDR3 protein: CASSRRLRLCLFEQYF
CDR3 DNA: TGCGCCAGCAGTCGACGGCTGCGGTTATGCTTGTTCGAGCAGTACTTC